The rows below give T cell receptor beta chains drawn from one sample of a study of shared clonotypes between healthy human individuals. TCRdb's table, derived via immunoSEQ multiplex PCR, lists solely in-frame clones and lacks some. Here the sample spans 800,000 to 950,000 clones, 90% to 97% being singletons. Sequencing was carried out using naive CD8+ T cells sorted from blood. The source is a young man in good health. Both conserved end residues are part of each CDR3. The D gene is left open where the match is weak. Only part of the rows carry a size: once, few, many, or a class if the clone is expanded.

>TRBV6-5|.|TRBJ1-2|.
TGTGCCAGCAGTTATGGGGAGGATGGCTACACCTTC
CASSYGEDGYTF
>TRBV7-6|.|TRBJ2-5|.
TGTGCCAGCAGCCCGACCCGGGTGGAGACCCAGTACTTC
CASSPTRVETQYF
>TRBV7-8|.|TRBJ1-2|.
TGTGCCAGCACCGTGGACACCGGATATGGCTACACCTTC
CASTVDTGYGYTF
>TRBV6-1|.|TRBJ1-1|once
TGTGCCAGCAGTGTCGACAGTAACACTGAAGCTTTCTTT
CASSVDSNTEAFF
>TRBV2|TRBD1|TRBJ2-7|.
TGTGCCAGCAGGTTGACAGGGGATACCTACGAGCAGTACTTC
CASRLTGDTYEQYF
>TRBV14|TRBD1|TRBJ2-7|.
TGTGCCAGCAGCTCCGGGACAGGGAGTTACGAGCAGTACTTC
CASSSGTGSYEQYF
>TRBV18|.|TRBJ1-3|.
TGTGCCAGCTCACCCCTGGGCTCTGAGGACACCATATATTTT
CASSPLGSEDTIYF
>TRBV27|TRBD2|TRBJ2-3|.
TGTGCCAGCAGCTCTACTTGGGGGGGGAATGTGGATACGCAGTATTTT
CASSSTWGGNVDTQYF
>TRBV2|.|TRBJ2-7|.
TGTGCCAGCAGACCGGGACATATTTCATACGAGCAGTACTTC
CASRPGHISYEQYF
>TRBV10-2|.|TRBJ2-5|once
TGCGCCAGCAGTGATAGGCAGGGCCAGGAGACCCAGTACTTC
CASSDRQGQETQYF
>TRBV2|.|TRBJ1-1|.
TGTGCCAGCTCGGGGACACTAACTGAAGCTTTCTTT
CASSGTLTEAFF
>TRBV5-5|.|TRBJ2-1|.
TGTGCCAGCAGTTCCCGGGTAGGGGATTCCTACAATGAGCAGTTCTTC
CASSSRVGDSYNEQFF
>TRBV29-1|TRBD1|TRBJ2-7|.
TGCAGCGTTGAAGGCATTGGGACAGGGGCCCCCTACGAGCAGTACTTC
CSVEGIGTGAPYEQYF
>TRBV7-9|.|TRBJ1-1|.
TGTGCCAGCAGCCACCGGGAGTCTGGCACTGAAGCTTTCTTT
CASSHRESGTEAFF
>TRBV18|TRBD2|TRBJ2-1|.
TGTGCCAGCTCACCACCTCCGACTAGCGGGAGTTCTTATGAGCAGTTCTTC
CASSPPPTSGSSYEQFF
>TRBV5-6|.|TRBJ2-3|.
TGTGCCAGCAGCTTTCCGGGTTCGGGCACAGATACGCAGTATTTT
CASSFPGSGTDTQYF
>TRBV10-3|.|TRBJ2-6|.
TGTGCCATCAGTGAGTCGTACTCTGGGGCCAACGTCCTGACTTTC
CAISESYSGANVLTF
>TRBV7-9|TRBD1|TRBJ1-2|.
TGTGCCAGCAGCTTAGACGGGACAGGGGGCGGCTATGGCTACACCTTC
CASSLDGTGGGYGYTF
>TRBV2|.|TRBJ2-7|.
TGTGCCAGCAGTGTAAGTGGGGCCTACGAGCAGTACTTC
CASSVSGAYEQYF
>TRBV12-5|.|TRBJ2-3|.
TGTGCTAGTGGTCCCAACCTCGGTGATACGCAGTATTTT
CASGPNLGDTQYF